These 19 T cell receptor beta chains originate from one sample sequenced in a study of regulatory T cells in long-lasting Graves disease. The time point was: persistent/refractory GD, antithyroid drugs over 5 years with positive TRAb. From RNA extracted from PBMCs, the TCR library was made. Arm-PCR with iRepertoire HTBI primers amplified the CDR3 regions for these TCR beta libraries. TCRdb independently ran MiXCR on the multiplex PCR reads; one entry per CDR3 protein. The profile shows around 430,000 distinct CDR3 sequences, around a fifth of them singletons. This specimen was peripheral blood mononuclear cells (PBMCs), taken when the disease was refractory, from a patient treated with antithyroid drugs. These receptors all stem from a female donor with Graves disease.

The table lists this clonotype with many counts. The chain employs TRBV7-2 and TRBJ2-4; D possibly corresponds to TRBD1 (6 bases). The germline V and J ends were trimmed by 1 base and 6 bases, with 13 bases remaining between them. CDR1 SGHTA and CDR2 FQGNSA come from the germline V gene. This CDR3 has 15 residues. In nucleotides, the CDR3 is TGTGCCAGCAGCTTAGATCAGGGGACCAGAAACATTCAGTACTTC. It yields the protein CASSLDQGTRNIQYF.

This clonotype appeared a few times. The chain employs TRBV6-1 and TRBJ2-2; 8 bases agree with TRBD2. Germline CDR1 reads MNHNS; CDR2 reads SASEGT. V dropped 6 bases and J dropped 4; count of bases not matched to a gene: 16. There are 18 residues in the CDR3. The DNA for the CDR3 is TGTGCCAGCAGGCCGTACAGCGGGGGTACCCGGGGCACCGGGGAGCTGTTTTTT. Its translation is CASRPYSGGTRGTGELFF.

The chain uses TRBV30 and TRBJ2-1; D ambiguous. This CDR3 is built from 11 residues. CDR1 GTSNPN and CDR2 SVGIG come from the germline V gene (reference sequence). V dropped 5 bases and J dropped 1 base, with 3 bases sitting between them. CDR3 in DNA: TGTGCCTGGCAGTCCTACAATGAGCAGTTCTTC. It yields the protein CAWQSYNEQFF.

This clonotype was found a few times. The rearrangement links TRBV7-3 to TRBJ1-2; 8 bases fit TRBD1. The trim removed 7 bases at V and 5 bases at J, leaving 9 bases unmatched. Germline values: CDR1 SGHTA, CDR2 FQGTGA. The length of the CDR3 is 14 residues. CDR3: CASIRPDRGYGYTF. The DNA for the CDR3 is TGTGCCAGCATCCGCCCCGACAGGGGATATGGCTACACCTTC. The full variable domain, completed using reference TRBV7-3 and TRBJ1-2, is GAGVSQTPSNKVTEKGKYVELRCDPISGHTALYWYRQSLGQGPEFLIYFQGTGAADDSGLPNDRFFAVRPEGSVSTLKIQRTERGDSAVYLCASIRPDRGYGYTFGSGTRLTVV.

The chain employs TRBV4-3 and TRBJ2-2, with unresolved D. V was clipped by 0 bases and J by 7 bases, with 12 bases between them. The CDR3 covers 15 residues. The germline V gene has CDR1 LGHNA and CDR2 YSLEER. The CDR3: CASSQDIWGNGELFF. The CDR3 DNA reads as TGCGCCAGCAGCCAAGATATATGGGGAAACGGGGAGCTGTTTTTT.

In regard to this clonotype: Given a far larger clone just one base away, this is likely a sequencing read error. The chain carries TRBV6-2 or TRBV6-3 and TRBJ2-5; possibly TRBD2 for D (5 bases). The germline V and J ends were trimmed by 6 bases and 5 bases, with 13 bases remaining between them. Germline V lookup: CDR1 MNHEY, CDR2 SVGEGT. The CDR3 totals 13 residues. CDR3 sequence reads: CASSDELGETQYF. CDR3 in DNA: TGTGCCAGCAGCGACGAACTAGGCGAGACCCAGTACTTC.

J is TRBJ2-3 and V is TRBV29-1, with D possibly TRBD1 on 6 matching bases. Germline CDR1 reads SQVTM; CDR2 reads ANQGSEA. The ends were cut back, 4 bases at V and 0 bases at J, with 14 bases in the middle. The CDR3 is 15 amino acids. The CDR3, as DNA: TGCAGCGTTGCCGGGCAGGGGATTAGCACAGATACGCAGTATTTT. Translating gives CSVAGQGISTDTQYF.

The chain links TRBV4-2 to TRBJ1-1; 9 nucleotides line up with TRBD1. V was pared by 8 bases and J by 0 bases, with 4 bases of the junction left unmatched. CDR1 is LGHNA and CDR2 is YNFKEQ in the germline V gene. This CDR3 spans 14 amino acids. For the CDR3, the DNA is TGTGCCAGCCGGGGACAGGGAATGAACACTGAAGCTTTCTTT. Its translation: CASRGQGMNTEAFF.

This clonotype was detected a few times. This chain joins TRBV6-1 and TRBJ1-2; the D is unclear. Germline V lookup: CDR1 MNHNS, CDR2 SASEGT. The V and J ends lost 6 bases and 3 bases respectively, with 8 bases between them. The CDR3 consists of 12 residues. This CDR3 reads CASSVNDYGYTF. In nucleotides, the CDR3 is TGTGCCAGCAGCGTAAATGACTATGGCTACACCTTC.

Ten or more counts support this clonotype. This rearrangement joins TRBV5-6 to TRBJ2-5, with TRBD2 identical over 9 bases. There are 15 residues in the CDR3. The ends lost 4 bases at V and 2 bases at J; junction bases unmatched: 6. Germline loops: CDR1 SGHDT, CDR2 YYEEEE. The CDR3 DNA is TGTGCCAGCAGCCCGGGACTAGCTCTGCAAGAGACCCAGTACTTC. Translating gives CASSPGLALQETQYF.

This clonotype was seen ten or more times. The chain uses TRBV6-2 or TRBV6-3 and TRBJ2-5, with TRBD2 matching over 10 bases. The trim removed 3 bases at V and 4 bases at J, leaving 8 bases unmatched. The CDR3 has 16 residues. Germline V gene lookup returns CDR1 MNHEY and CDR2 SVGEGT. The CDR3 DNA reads TGTGCCAGCAGTTATTATACAGCGGGAGGGCTAGAGACCCAGTACTTC. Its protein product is CASSYYTAGGLETQYF.

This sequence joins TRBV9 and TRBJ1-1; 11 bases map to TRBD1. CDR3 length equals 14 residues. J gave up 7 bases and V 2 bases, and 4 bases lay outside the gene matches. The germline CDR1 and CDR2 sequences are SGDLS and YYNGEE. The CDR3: CASSVDRGQGEAFF. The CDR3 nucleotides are TGTGCCAGCAGCGTGGACAGGGGGCAAGGTGAAGCTTTCTTT.

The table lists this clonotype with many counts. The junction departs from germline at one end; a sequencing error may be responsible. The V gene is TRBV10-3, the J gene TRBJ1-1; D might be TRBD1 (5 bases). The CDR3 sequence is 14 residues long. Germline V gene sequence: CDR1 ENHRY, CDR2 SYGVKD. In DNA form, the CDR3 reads TGTGCCCTCAGAAGGGACCAAGGAGACACTGAAGCTTTCTTT. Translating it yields CALRRDQGDTEAFF.

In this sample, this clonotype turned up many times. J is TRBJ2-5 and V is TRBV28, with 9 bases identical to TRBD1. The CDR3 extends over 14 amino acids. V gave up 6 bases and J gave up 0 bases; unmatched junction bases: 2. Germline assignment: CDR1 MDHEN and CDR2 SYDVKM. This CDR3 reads CASRGDRDQETQYF. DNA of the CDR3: TGTGCCAGCAGGGGGGACAGGGACCAAGAGACCCAGTACTTC.

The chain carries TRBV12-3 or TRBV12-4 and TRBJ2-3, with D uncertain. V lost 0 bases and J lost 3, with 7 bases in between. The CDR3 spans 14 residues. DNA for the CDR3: TGTGCCAGCAGTTTAGCGTCAAGGACAGATACGCAGTATTTT. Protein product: CASSLASRTDTQYF.

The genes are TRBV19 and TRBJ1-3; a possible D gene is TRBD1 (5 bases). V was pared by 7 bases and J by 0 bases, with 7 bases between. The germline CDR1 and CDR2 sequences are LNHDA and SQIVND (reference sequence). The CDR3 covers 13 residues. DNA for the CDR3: TGTGCCAGTAAGGACATCTCTGGAAACACCATATATTTT. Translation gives CASKDISGNTIYF.

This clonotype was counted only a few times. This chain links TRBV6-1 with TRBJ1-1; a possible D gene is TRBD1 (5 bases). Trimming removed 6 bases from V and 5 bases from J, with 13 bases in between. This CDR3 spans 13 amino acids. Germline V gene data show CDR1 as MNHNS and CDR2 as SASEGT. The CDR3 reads CASRTSWGTEAFF. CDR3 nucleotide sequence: TGTGCCAGCAGAACCTCGTGGGGGACTGAAGCTTTCTTT.

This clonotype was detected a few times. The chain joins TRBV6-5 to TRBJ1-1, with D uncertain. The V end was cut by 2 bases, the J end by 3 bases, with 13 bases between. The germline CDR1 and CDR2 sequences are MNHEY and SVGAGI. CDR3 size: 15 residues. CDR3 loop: CASSYVPQTYTEAFF. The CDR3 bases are TGTGCCAGCAGTTACGTCCCGCAGACATACACTGAAGCTTTCTTT.

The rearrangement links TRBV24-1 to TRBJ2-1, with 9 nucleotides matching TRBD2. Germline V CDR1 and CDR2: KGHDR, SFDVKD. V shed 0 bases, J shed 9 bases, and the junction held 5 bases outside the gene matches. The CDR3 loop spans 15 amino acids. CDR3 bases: TGTGCCACCAGTGATTTGACGCGGGAGGGCGGTGAGCAGTTCTTC. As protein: CATSDLTREGGEQFF.